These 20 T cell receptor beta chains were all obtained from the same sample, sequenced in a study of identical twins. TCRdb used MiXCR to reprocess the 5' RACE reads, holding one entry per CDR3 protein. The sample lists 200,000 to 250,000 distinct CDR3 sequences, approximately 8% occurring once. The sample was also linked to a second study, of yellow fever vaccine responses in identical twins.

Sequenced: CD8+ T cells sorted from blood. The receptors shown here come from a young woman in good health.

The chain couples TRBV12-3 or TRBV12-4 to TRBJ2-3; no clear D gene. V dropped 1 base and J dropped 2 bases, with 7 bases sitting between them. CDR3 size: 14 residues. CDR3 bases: TGTGCCAGCAGTTTAGACAGCTTCACAGATACGCAGTATTTT. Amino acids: CASSLDSFTDTQYF.

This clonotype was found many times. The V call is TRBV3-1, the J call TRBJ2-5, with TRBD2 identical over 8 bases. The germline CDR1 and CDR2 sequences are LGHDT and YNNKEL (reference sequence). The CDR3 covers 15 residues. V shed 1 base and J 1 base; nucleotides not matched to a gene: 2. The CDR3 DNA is TGTGCCAGCAGCCAAGCAACTAGCGGCCAAGAGACCCAGTACTTC. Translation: CASSQATSGQETQYF.

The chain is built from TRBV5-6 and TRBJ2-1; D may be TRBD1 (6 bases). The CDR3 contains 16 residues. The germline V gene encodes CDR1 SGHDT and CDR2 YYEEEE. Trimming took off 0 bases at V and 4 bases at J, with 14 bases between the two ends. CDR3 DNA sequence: TGTGCCAGCAGCTTGGGAGCAGGGGCGGGTTACAATGAGCAGTTCTTC. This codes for CASSLGAGAGYNEQFF. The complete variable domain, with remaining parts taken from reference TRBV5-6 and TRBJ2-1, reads DAGVTQSPTHLIKTRGQQVTLRCSPKSGHDTVSWYQQALGQGPQFIFQYYEEEERQRGNFPDRFSGHQFPNYSSELNVNALLLGDSALYLCASSLGAGAGYNEQFFGPGTRLTVL.

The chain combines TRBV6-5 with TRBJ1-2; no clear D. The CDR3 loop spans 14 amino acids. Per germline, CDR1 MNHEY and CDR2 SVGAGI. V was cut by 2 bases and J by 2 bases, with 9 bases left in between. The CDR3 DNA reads TGTGCCAGCAGTTACGGGCCCGCAAACTATGGCTACACCTTC. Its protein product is CASSYGPANYGYTF.

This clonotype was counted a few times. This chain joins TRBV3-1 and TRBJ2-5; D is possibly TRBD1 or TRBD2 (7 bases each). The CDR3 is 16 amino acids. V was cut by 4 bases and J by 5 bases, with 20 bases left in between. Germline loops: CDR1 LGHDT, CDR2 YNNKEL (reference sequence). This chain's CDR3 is CASSREGRGRIETQYF. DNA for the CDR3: TGTGCCAGCAGCCGAGAGGGGAGGGGGCGCATTGAGACCCAGTACTTC.

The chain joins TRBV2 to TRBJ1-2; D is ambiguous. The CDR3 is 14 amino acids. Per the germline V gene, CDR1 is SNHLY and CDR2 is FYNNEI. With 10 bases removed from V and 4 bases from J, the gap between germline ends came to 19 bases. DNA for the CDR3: TGTGCCACCCCGGGAGCAACATATCCCTATGGCTACACCTTC. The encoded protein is CATPGATYPYGYTF.

The CDR3 here is CATSEGGTSGGISYGYTF. Here the CDR3 DNA reads TGTGCCACCAGCGAAGGTGGGACCTCCGGAGGGATAAGCTATGGCTACACCTTC. The chain joins TRBV15 to TRBJ1-2; possibly TRBD1 for D (5 bases). The germline V and J ends were trimmed by 5 bases and 4 bases, with 26 bases remaining between them. The CDR3 runs to 18 residues. Germline V gene lookup returns CDR1 LNHNV and CDR2 YYDKDF (reference sequence).

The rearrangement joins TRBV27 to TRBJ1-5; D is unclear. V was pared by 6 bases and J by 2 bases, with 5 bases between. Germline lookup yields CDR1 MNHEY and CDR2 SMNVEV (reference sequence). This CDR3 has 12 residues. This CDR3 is CASSEGNQPQHF. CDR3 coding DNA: TGTGCCAGCAGCGAAGGCAATCAGCCCCAGCATTTT.

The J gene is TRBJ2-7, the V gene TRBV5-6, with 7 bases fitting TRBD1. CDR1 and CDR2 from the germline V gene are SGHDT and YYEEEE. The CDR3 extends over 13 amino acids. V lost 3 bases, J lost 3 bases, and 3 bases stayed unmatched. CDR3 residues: CASSSGQSYEQYF. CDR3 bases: TGTGCCAGCAGCTCGGGACAGAGCTACGAGCAGTACTTC.

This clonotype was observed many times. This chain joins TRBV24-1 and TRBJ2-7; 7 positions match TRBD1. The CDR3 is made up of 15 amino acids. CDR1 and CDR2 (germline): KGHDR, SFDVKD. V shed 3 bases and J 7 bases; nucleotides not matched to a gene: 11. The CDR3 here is CATSDTRGQPWEQYF. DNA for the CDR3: TGTGCCACCAGTGATACACGGGGACAGCCGTGGGAGCAGTACTTC.

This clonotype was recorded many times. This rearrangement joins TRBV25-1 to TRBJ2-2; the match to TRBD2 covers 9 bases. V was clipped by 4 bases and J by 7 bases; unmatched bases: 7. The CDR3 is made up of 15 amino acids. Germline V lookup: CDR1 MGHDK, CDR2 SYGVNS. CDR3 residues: CASSVHSGRVGELFF. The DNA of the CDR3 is TGTGCCAGCAGTGTCCATAGCGGGAGAGTCGGGGAGCTGTTTTTT.

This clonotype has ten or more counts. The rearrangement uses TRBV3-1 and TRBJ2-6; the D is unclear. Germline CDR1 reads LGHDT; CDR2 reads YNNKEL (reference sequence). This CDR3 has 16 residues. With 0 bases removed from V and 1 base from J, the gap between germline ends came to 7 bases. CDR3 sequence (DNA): TGTGCCAGCAGCCAAGATGTGGGGTCTGGGGCCAACGTCCTGACTTTC. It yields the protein CASSQDVGSGANVLTF.

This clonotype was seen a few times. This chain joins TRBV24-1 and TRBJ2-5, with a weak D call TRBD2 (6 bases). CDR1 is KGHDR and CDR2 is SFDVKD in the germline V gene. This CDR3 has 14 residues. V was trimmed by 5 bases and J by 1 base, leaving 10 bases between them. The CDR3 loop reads CATSVGRSQETQYF. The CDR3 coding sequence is TGTGCCACCAGTGTCGGGAGATCCCAAGAGACCCAGTACTTC.

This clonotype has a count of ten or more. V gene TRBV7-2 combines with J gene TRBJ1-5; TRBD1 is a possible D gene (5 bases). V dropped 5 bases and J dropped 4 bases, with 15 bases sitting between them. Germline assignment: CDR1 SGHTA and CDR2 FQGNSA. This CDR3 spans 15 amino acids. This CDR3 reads CASSPRGGGNQPQHF. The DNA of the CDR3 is TGTGCCAGCAGCCCTCGTGGGGGAGGGAATCAGCCCCAGCATTTT.

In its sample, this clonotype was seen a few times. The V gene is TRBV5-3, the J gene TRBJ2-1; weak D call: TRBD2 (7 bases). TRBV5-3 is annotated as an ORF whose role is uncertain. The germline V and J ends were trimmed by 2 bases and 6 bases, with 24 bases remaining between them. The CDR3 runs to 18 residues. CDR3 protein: CARSFSLRGGGSFNEQFF. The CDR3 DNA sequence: TGTGCCAGAAGCTTCTCCCTTAGGGGGGGCGGGAGTTTCAATGAGCAGTTCTTC.

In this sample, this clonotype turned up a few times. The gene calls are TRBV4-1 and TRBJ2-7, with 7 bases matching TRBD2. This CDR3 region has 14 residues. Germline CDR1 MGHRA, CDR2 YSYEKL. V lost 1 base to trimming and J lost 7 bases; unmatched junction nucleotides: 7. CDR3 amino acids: CASSQAGTGGEQYF. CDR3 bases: TGCGCCAGCAGCCAAGCCGGGACCGGGGGGGAGCAGTACTTC.

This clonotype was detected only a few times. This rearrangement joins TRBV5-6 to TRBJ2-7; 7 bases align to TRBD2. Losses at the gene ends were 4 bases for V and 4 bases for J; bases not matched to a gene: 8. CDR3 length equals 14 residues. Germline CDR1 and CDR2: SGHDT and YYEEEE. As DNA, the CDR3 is TGTGCCAGCAGCCCCGGACTAGGGGCTTACGAGCAGTACTTC. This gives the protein CASSPGLGAYEQYF. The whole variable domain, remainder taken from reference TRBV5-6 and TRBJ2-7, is DAGVTQSPTHLIKTRGQQVTLRCSPKSGHDTVSWYQQALGQGPQFIFQYYEEEERQRGNFPDRFSGHQFPNYSSELNVNALLLGDSALYLCASSPGLGAYEQYFGPGTRLTVT.

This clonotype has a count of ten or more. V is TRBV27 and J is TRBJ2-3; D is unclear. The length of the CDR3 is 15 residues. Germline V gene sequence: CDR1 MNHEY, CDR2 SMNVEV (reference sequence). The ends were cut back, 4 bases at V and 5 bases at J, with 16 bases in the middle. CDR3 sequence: CASSSGPGRQDTQYF. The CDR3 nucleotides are TGTGCCAGCAGTTCCGGACCCGGTCGCCAAGATACGCAGTATTTT.

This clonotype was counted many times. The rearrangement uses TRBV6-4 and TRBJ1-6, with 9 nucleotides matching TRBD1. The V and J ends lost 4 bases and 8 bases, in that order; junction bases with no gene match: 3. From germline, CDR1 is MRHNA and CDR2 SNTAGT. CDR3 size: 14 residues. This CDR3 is CASSVGTGYSPLHF. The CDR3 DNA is TGTGCCAGCAGTGTTGGGACAGGGTATTCACCCCTCCACTTT.

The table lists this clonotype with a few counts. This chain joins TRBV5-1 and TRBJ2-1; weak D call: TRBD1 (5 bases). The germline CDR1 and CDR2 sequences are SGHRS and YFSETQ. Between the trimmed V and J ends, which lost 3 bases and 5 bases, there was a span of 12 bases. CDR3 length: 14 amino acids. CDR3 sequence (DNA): TGCGCCAGCAGCTCAGACAGACCAGACAATGAGCAGTTCTTC. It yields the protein CASSSDRPDNEQFF. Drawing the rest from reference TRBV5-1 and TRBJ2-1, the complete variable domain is KAGVTQTPRYLIKTRGQQVTLSCSPISGHRSVSWYQQTPGQGLQFLFEYFSETQRNKGNFPGRFSGRQFSNSRSEMNVSTLELGDSALYLCASSSDRPDNEQFFGPGTRLTVL.